Shown below are 2 T cell receptor beta chains from a single sample sequenced in a study of cytomegalovirus exposure and HLA in healthy donors. Researchers ran the PCR with 60 Vbeta and 13 Jbeta primers. Data came from immunoSEQ multiplex PCR; TCRdb stores just in-frame clones and leaves some out. In the table there are 150,000 to 200,000 clones, approximately 79% of which are singletons. Sequences were obtained from PBMCs. The receptors were gathered from a man between 45 and 60 years old in good health and CMV-seropositive.

This clone has a handful of counts. This chain links TRBV28 with TRBJ1-1; D gene uncertain. Germline V lookup: CDR1 MDHEN, CDR2 SYDVKM. Trimming took 4 bases from V and 4 from J, leaving 4 bases between them. The CDR3 contains 11 residues. The CDR3 bases are TGTGCCAGCAGTTCCTTCACTGAAGCTTTCTTT. Translating gives CASSSFTEAFF.

CDR3 DNA sequence: TGTGCCAGCAGCTTGGAGGGGGCGTCCCAGCCCCAGCATTTT. This sequence encodes CASSLEGASQPQHF. The J gene is TRBJ1-5, the V gene TRBV5-4; 7 bases map to TRBD1. CDR3 length: 14 amino acids. Germline CDR1 is SGHNT and CDR2 is YYREEE (reference sequence). Germline trimming cut 0 bases from V and 7 bases from J; bases unmatched to any gene: 4. The variable domain in full, with the rest retrieved from reference TRBV5-4 and TRBJ1-5, is ETGVTQSPTHLIKTRGQQVTLRCSSQSGHNTVSWYQQALGQGPQFIFQYYREEENGRGNFPPRFSGLQFPNYSSELNVNALELDDSALYLCASSLEGASQPQHFGDGTRLSIL.